This TCR beta chain was profiled in a study of blood T cell repertoires in COVID-19 (TCRdb year 2020). Regarding the research as a whole: The collaborator samples originated in the United States, Italy and Spain and spanned the acute and convalescent phases of COVID-19. The material from the prospective study consisted of cDNA or gDNA derived from T cells, B-cell-depleted T cells, or PBMCs. Subjects who had been exposed to COVID-19, were actively infected with it, or had recovered from it provided the deeply sampled blood TCRbeta repertoires that made up the dataset. The repertoires were released in a freely available public database intended as a resource for research on the immune response to SARS-CoV-2. Samples were obtained from the ongoing ImmuneRACE study (first 160 participants) and from over a thousand subjects provided by 6 global collaborators. The sample metadata nearly always contained a de-identified subject ID, COVID-19 status, age in years and sex. Where available, HLA class I and class II types were obtained from metadata supplied by the sample provider rather than from assay-based typing. Points the paper makes about the study in general: How much clinical and demographic metadata was included differed by source and by participant, and the metadata was provided uncurated.

Turning to this clone: It has no known antigen specificity. Per-nucleotide qualities are absent, and no much larger clonotype sits a single base away.

The immunoSEQ Assay, a bias-controlled multiplex PCR, was used to amplify TCRbeta CDR3 regions from genomic DNA. From the authors' description of their analysis: The number of nucleated cells in each sample was estimated from the amplification of reference gene primers within the assay. To quantify the absolute abundance of each unique TCRbeta CDR3 rearrangement, sequence reads were collapsed and filtered. For each sample, productive Simpson clonality was calculated as the square root of Simpson's diversity index across productive rearrangements. This is the immuneACCESS table as TCRdb keeps it, with only in-frame sequences that have V and J called. A part of the clones is gone; compared with another copy, unresolved V genes explain less than half, and the rest is unexplained. The D gene and trimming were derived from the DNA, and the V and J assignments and clone size from that table. For this sample there are about 190,000 clones; around nine tenths appear just once. The top ten clonotypes cover around 6.6% of the sample.

Including the terminal cysteine and phenylalanine, the CDR3 comprises 13 residues. CDR3 DNA is the only sequence kept; it has 39 bases, read in frame from the first base. V is trimmed back by 6 bases and J by 4 bases, and the junction contains 5 bases that no gene match accounts for. In the germline V gene (reference sequence), CDR1 corresponds to MNHEY and CDR2 to SMNVEV. A second Seattle source provided samples from volunteer blood donors who had recovered from COVID-19. The collaborating institutions used their own protocols to collect whole blood in K2EDTA tubes. For TCRbeta analysis, collaborator samples were shipped as frozen whole blood, as isolated PBMCs, or as DNA extracted from either sample type.

The source material was peripheral blood. This receptor chain uses TRBV27 and TRBJ2-5; 7 nucleotides in the junction match TRBD1. The sequence derives from a woman between 40 and 50 years old who had recovered from COVID-19. This receptor carries the CDR3 CASRSQGSETQYF. Read as DNA, the sequence is TGTGCCAGCAGATCACAGGGGTCAGAGACCCAGTACTTC.